The 3 T cell receptor beta chains reported below all come from one sample, sequenced in a study of glioma-infiltrating T cells. TCR alpha and beta CDR3 regions were amplified from RNA using iRepertoire nested multiplex PCR. TCRdb used MiXCR to reprocess the multiplex PCR reads, holding one entry per CDR3 protein. The profile shows some 100,000 distinct CDR3 sequences, about 25% of them singletons. The sequenced material came from glioma tissue, nonneoplastic brain tissue, or PBMCs (not recorded which). Receptor source: a human donor with low-grade glioma or glioblastoma, undergoing nonglioma brain surgery, or in good health (not recorded which).

A remark on this clonotype: Relative to the germline gene, one junction end is altered; a read error may explain this. The chain links TRBV19 to TRBJ1-2; TRBD1 might be the D (6 bases). Germline CDR1 and CDR2: LNHDA and SQIVND (reference sequence). CDR3 size: 12 residues. The CDR3 nucleotides read TGTGCCAGTCTGGACAGCGGCTATGGCTCCACCTTC. This gives the protein CASLDSGYGSTF.

This clonotype was counted ten times or more. The chain recombines TRBV29-1 with TRBJ2-1, with D possibly TRBD2 on 6 matching bases. In germline, CDR1 is SQVTM, CDR2 ANQGSEA. The CDR3 is 15 residues long. The V gene lost 4 bases and the J gene lost 6 bases, with 19 bases spanning the gap. The CDR3 DNA reads TGCAGCGTTGCGGCAGTTTTGGCGGGACCCAATGAGCAGTTCTTC. Amino acids: CSVAAVLAGPNEQFF.

This clonotype was recorded at least ten times. The J gene is TRBJ2-1, the V gene TRBV7-9; 15 bases line up with TRBD2. The germline gives CDR1 SEHNR, CDR2 FQNEAQ (reference sequence). V shed 1 base, J shed 0 bases, and the junction held 7 bases outside the gene matches. CDR3 size: 20 residues. For the CDR3, the DNA is TGTGCCAGCAGCTTAGTTGGGACTAGCGGGAGGCCCAGCTCCTACAATGAGCAGTTCTTC. Its translation: CASSLVGTSGRPSSYNEQFF.